The rows below give T cell receptor beta chains drawn from one sample of a study of blood T cell repertoires in COVID-19. Using immunoSEQ multiplex PCR, the repertoire was profiled, and TCRdb retains in-frame clones only, with some absent. The sample records some 220,000 clones, 84% being singletons. Specimen: peripheral blood. The receptors shown here come from a woman aged 80 or over with active or convalescent COVID-19. CDR3s include the opening cysteine and the closing phenylalanine or tryptophan. D genes are given only for firm matches. Size is omitted from some rows. Given values are once, few, many or a class for expanded clones.

NA	TRBV11-3	TRBJ2-6	TRBD1	CASSLGSTGATSGANVLTF	TGTGCCAGCAGCTTAGGGTCGACAGGGGCCACGTCTGGGGCCAACGTCCTGACTTTC
NA	TRBV7-2	TRBJ2-1	TRBD2	CASSLRLAGNNEQFF	TGTGCCAGCAGCTTAAGGCTAGCGGGAAACAATGAGCAGTTCTTC
NA	TRBV7-9	TRBJ2-1	TRBD2	CASSLPGLDEQFF	TGTGCCAGCAGTCTCCCGGGACTAGATGAGCAGTTCTTC
NA	TRBV7-7	TRBJ2-2	NA	CASSLRLRGELFF	TGTGCTAGCAGCTTACGTCTACGCGGGGAGCTGTTTTTT
NA	TRBV5-6	TRBJ2-7	TRBD1	CASSSNRGVRYEQYF	TGTGCCAGCAGCTCAAACAGGGGGGTGAGGTACGAGCAGTACTTC
NA	TRBV5-6	TRBJ2-3	TRBD1	CASSSGDRGPTTDTQYF	TGTGCCAGCAGCTCCGGGGACAGGGGGCCTACCACAGATACGCAGTATTTT
NA	TRBV6-5	TRBJ1-6	NA	CASGKGDWGSPLHF	TGTGCCAGCGGCAAAGGGGATTGGGGTTCACCCCTCCACTTT
NA	TRBV19	TRBJ2-7	TRBD1	CASSIGTGGFSYEQYF	TGTGCCAGTAGTATTGGGACAGGGGGCTTTTCCTACGAGCAGTACTTC
NA	TRBV24-1	TRBJ2-3	TRBD2	CATSQPAGGTDTQYF	TGTGCCACCTCCCAGCCAGCGGGGGGCACAGATACGCAGTATTTT
NA	TRBV19	TRBJ2-1	NA	CASTQGTYNEQFF	TGTGCCAGTACCCAGGGAACCTACAATGAGCAGTTCTTC
NA	TRBV5-1	TRBJ2-5	NA	CASSPVAGAQETQYF	TGCGCCAGCAGCCCCGTTGCGGGGGCCCAAGAGACCCAGTACTTC
NA	TRBV24-1	TRBJ2-1	NA	CATSPKGHEQFF	TGTGCCACCAGTCCCAAGGGGCACGAGCAGTTCTTC
NA	TRBV19	TRBJ1-2	NA	CASSIRTGLHYGYTF	TGTGCCAGTAGTATCCGTACAGGGTTACACTATGGCTACACCTTC
NA	TRBV5-8	TRBJ1-4	NA	CASSRRVTTNEKLFF	TGTGCCAGCAGCCGTCGGGTAACAACTAATGAAAAACTGTTTTTT
NA	TRBV29-1	TRBJ1-2	NA	CSALMGSGYTF	TGCAGCGCCCTGATGGGGAGTGGCTACACCTTC
NA	TRBV23-1	TRBJ1-6	NA	CASRYGGNSPLHF	TGCGCCAGCAGATACGGCGGTAATTCACCCCTCCACTTT
NA	TRBV5-1	TRBJ2-3	NA	CASSLSLGTDTQYF	TGCGCCAGCAGCTTATCACTAGGCACAGATACGCAGTATTTT
few	TRBV27	TRBJ1-5	NA	CASSLRGESNQPQHF	TGTGCCAGCAGTCTCAGGGGAGAGAGCAATCAGCCCCAGCATTTT
NA	TRBV5-1	TRBJ2-5	NA	CASSLALGGSETQYF	TGCGCCAGCAGCTTGGCTCTAGGAGGGTCAGAGACCCAGTACTTC
few	TRBV29-1	TRBJ2-3	TRBD2	CSAARGRSSVASTDTQYF	TGCAGCGCCGCCCGCGGGAGGTCCTCAGTCGCTAGCACAGATACGCAGTATTTT
NA	TRBV7-2	TRBJ2-2	TRBD1	CASSQDRVGTGELFF	TGTGCCAGCAGCCAAGACAGGGTAGGGACCGGGGAGCTGTTTTTT
NA	TRBV11-1	TRBJ1-5	NA	CASSLGRGQPQHF	TGTGCCAGCAGCTTGGGCAGGGGACAGCCCCAGCATTTT
many	TRBV27	TRBJ1-2	NA	CASGFWGRIYGYTF	TGTGCCAGCGGGTTTTGGGGCCGGATCTATGGCTACACCTTC
NA	TRBV5-6	TRBJ2-5	TRBD1	CASNLQGAETQYF	TGTGCCAGCAACTTACAGGGGGCGGAGACCCAGTACTTC
NA	TRBV29-1	TRBJ2-7	NA	CSVQDSAGVEQYF	TGCAGCGTTCAAGACTCGGCAGGGGTCGAGCAGTACTTC